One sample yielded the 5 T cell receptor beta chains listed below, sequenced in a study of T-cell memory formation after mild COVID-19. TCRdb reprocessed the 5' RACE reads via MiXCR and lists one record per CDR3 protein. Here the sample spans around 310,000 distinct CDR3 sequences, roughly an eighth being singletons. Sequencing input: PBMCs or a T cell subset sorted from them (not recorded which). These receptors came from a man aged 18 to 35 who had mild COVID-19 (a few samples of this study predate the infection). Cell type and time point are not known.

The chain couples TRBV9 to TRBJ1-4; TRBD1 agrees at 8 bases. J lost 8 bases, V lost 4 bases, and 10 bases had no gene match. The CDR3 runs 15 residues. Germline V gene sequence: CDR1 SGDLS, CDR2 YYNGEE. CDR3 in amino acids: CASSIRQGMGEKLFF. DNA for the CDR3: TGTGCCAGCAGCATCCGACAGGGGATGGGAGAAAAACTGTTTTTT. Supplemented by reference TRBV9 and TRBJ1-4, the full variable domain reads DSGVTQTPKHLITATGQRVTLRCSPRSGDLSVYWYQQSLDQGLQFLIQYYNGEERAKGNILERFSAQQFPDLHSELNLSSLELGDSALYFCASSIRQGMGEKLFFGSGTQLSVL.

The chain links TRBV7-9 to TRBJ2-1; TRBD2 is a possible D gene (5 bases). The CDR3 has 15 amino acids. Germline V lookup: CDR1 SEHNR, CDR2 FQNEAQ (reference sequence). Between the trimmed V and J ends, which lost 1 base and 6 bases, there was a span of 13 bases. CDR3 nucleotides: TGTGCCAGCAGCTTAGTGATCGGGGTCGGCAATGAGCAGTTCTTC. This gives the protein CASSLVIGVGNEQFF.

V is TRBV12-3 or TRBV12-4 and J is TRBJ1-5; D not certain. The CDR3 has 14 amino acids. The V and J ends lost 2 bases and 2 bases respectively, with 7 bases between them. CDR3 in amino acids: CASSLTLRNQPQHF. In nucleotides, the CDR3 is TGTGCCAGCAGTTTAACTCTCCGCAATCAGCCCCAGCATTTT.

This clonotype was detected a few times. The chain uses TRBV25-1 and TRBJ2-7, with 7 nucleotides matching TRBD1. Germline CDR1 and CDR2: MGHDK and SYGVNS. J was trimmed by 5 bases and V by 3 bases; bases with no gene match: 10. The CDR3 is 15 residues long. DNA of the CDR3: TGTGCCAGCAGTGACGAAGCGGACAGGATACACGAGCAGTACTTC. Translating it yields CASSDEADRIHEQYF.

This CDR3 is CASSLSGLMAKNIQYF. The CDR3, as DNA: TGCGCCAGCAGCTTATCGGGCCTCATGGCCAAAAACATTCAGTACTTC. The chain uses TRBV5-1 and TRBJ2-4; D is unclear. CDR3 length: 16 amino acids. Between the trimmed V and J ends, which lost 2 bases and 1 base, there was a span of 13 bases. Germline values: CDR1 SGHRS, CDR2 YFSETQ.